A selection of T cell receptor beta chains follows, all from one sample in a study of shared clonotypes between healthy human individuals. Here immunoSEQ multiplex PCR was the method, and the copy in TCRdb shows in-frame clones only, minus some. Of about 2.4 million clones detected, approximately 93% appear once; the ten largest clones hold around 0.4%. The sequenced sample was naive CD4+ T cells from PBMCs. The receptor source for this set is a man aged 18 to 30 in good health. Some clones in this sample may be carry-over from other donors' samples. The CDR3 runs from the conserved cysteine through the conserved F or W. The order of the fields is V gene, J gene, D gene, clone size, CDR3 protein, CDR3 DNA. D genes are given only for firm matches. Clone size is stated in some rows and not others, as once, few, many or a class when expanded.

>TRBV6-5|TRBJ1-5|.|.
CASSPDRKNQPQHF
TGTGCCAGCAGCCCCGACAGAAAGAATCAGCCCCAGCATTTT
>TRBV27|TRBJ1-4|TRBD1|.
CASSSVIATGNEKLFF
TGTGCCAGCAGTTCAGTCATCGCGACAGGGAATGAAAAACTGTTTTTT
>TRBV19|TRBJ1-5|TRBD1|.
CASRGGTGNQPQHF
TGTGCCAGTAGGGGCGGGACAGGCAATCAGCCCCAGCATTTT
>TRBV7-9|TRBJ1-2|.|.
CASSLGLSGIDGYTF
TGTGCCAGCAGCTTAGGGTTATCGGGGATCGATGGCTACACCTTC
>TRBV7-2|TRBJ2-7|.|.
CASSGTGTRPYEQYF
TGTGCCAGCAGCGGAACCGGGACGCGCCCCTACGAGCAGTACTTC
>TRBV2|TRBJ1-5|TRBD1|few
CASSWDSNQPQHF
TGTGCCAGCAGTTGGGACAGTAATCAGCCCCAGCATTTT
>TRBV14|TRBJ2-7|TRBD1|.
CASSQVTGGASYEQYF
TGTGCCAGCAGCCAAGTTACAGGGGGCGCGTCCTACGAGCAGTACTTC
>TRBV10-3|TRBJ2-1|.|.
CAISDSYNEQFF
TGTGCCATCAGTGACTCCTACAATGAGCAGTTCTTC
>TRBV7-9|TRBJ2-7|.|.
CASSGKTAPYEQYF
TGTGCCAGCAGCGGAAAGACGGCCCCCTACGAGCAGTACTTC
>TRBV19|TRBJ2-3|.|.
CASSLQTDTQYF
TGTGCCAGTAGTCTCCAGACAGATACGCAGTATTTT
>TRBV28|TRBJ2-7|TRBD1|.
CASSLAGTGFMSEQYF
TGTGCCAGCAGCCTCGCCGGGACAGGGTTCATGAGCGAGCAGTACTTC
>TRBV10-2|TRBJ1-4|.|.
CASSPTDRSNEKLFF
TGCGCCAGCAGTCCCACTGACAGGTCTAATGAAAAACTGTTTTTT
>TRBV19|TRBJ2-3|TRBD2|.
CASSIDRPTSGTADTQYF
TGTGCCAGTAGTATAGATAGACCGACTAGCGGGACGGCAGATACGCAGTATTTT
>TRBV5-8|TRBJ1-2|.|.
CASSFHLGDYGYTF
TGTGCCAGCAGCTTCCACCTGGGGGACTATGGCTACACCTTC
>TRBV10-3|TRBJ2-1|TRBD2|.
CAISWREYNEQFF
TGTGCCATCTCGTGGCGGGAGTACAATGAGCAGTTCTTC
>TRBV15|TRBJ2-7|TRBD2|.
CATSDVPGVAGGSYEQYF
TGTGCCACCAGCGACGTCCCGGGGGTAGCGGGAGGATCCTACGAGCAGTACTTC
>TRBV29-1|TRBJ2-2|.|.
CSVEPENTGELFF
TGCAGCGTTGAACCAGAAAACACCGGGGAGCTGTTTTTT
>TRBV5-4|TRBJ2-6|TRBD1|.
CASSSIQGAPGANVLTF
TGTGCCAGCAGCTCGATTCAGGGGGCGCCGGGGGCCAACGTCCTGACTTTC
>TRBV7-9|TRBJ1-4|.|.
CASSPQNEKLFF
TGTGCCAGCAGCCCTCAAAATGAAAAACTGTTTTTT
>TRBV5-1|TRBJ2-5|TRBD1|.
CASSGGQGSITSETQYF
TGCGCCAGCAGCGGGGGACAGGGATCAATAACATCAGAGACCCAGTACTTC
>TRBV2|TRBJ1-4|.|few
CASKSSDEKLFF
TGTGCCAGCAAGTCCAGTGATGAAAAACTGTTTTTT
>TRBV5-1|TRBJ2-3|.|.
CASSLAGTDTQYF
TGCGCCAGCAGCTTGGCCGGAACAGATACGCAGTATTTT
>TRBV5-1|TRBJ2-1|TRBD1|.
CASTPLTGAVSYNEQFF
TGCGCCAGCACACCCCTCACAGGGGCGGTTTCCTACAATGAGCAGTTCTTC
>TRBV13|TRBJ2-5|TRBD1|.
CASSLVQGAGETQYF
TGTGCCAGCAGCTTAGTACAGGGGGCCGGAGAGACCCAGTACTTC
>TRBV12-2|TRBJ2-5|.|.
CASRKPRDGQETQYF
TGTGCAAGTCGCAAGCCCCGGGACGGACAAGAGACCCAGTACTTC
>TRBV30|TRBJ2-7|TRBD2|.
CAWARLAGRYEQYF
TGTGCCTGGGCCCGGCTAGCGGGACGCTACGAGCAGTACTTC
>TRBV20-1|TRBJ1-5|.|.
CSARAQPQHF
TGCAGTGCTAGAGCCCAGCCCCAGCATTTT
>TRBV6-1|TRBJ1-1|.|once
CASTLQLRNTEAFF
TGTGCCAGCACCCTCCAGTTAAGGAACACTGAAGCTTTCTTT
>TRBV7-3|TRBJ2-3|.|.
CASSFSGTVTDTQYF
TGTGCCAGCAGCTTCTCCGGGACGGTCACAGATACGCAGTATTTT
>TRBV18|TRBJ1-1|.|.
CASSLGQSGTEAFF
TGTGCCAGCTCTCTTGGACAGTCTGGGACTGAAGCTTTCTTT
>TRBV5-1|TRBJ1-1|TRBD1|.
CASSTYGQGDTEAFF
TGCGCCAGCAGCACGTACGGACAGGGAGACACTGAAGCTTTCTTT
>TRBV5-1|TRBJ2-1|.|.
CASSLQGLSSYNEQFF
TGCGCCAGCAGCCTACAGGGCCTTAGCTCCTACAATGAGCAGTTCTTC
>TRBV6-4|TRBJ1-5|TRBD1|.
CASSSTGGNQPQHF
TGTGCCAGCAGCAGTACAGGGGGCAATCAGCCCCAGCATTTT
>TRBV2|TRBJ1-2|.|.
CASSERLPNGPGHGYTF
TGTGCCAGCAGTGAACGCCTACCAAATGGCCCCGGTCATGGCTACACCTTC
>TRBV10-3|TRBJ1-4|TRBD1|.
CAISEWGQGTGEKLFF
TGTGCCATCAGTGAGTGGGGACAGGGGACCGGAGAAAAACTGTTTTTT
>TRBV18|TRBJ2-1|TRBD2|.
CASSPRREGLAEQFF
TGTGCCAGCTCACCACGGCGGGAGGGCCTCGCTGAGCAGTTCTTC
>TRBV28|TRBJ2-1|.|.
CASSLRGNEQFF
TGTGCCAGCAGCCTAAGGGGCAATGAGCAGTTCTTC
>TRBV28|TRBJ1-1|.|.
CASSFHGRYTEAFF
TGTGCCAGCAGCTTCCACGGGAGGTACACTGAAGCTTTCTTT
>TRBV4-1|TRBJ1-5|.|.
CASSQAGRLPLQPQHF
TGCGCCAGCAGCCAAGCGGGGAGGCTCCCCCTACAGCCCCAGCATTTT
>TRBV5-6|TRBJ1-3|.|.
CASSLRSGIGGNTIYF
TGTGCCAGCAGCTTGAGGTCTGGTATTGGTGGAAACACCATATATTTT
>TRBV15|TRBJ1-3|.|.
CATSRDPLTGISGNTIYF
TGTGCCACCAGCAGAGATCCATTAACAGGGATCTCTGGAAACACCATATATTTT
>TRBV7-9|TRBJ2-5|TRBD2|.
CASSLGTSGETQYF
TGTGCCAGCAGCTTAGGGACTAGCGGAGAGACCCAGTACTTC
>TRBV28|TRBJ2-2|.|.
CASSSEALGPNTGELFF
TGTGCCAGCAGTTCCGAAGCCCTGGGACCTAACACCGGGGAGCTGTTTTTT
>TRBV19|TRBJ2-1|TRBD2|.
CASSIMAGRATNEQFF
TGTGCCAGTAGTATCATGGCCGGGAGGGCCACAAATGAGCAGTTCTTC
>TRBV7-6|TRBJ1-5|.|.
CASSLGASGSQPQHF
TGTGCCAGCAGCTTGGGGGCCTCAGGTTCTCAGCCCCAGCATTTT
>TRBV11-2|TRBJ2-5|.|once
CASRGTARGETQYF
TGTGCCAGCAGGGGAACCGCTAGGGGAGAGACCCAGTACTTC